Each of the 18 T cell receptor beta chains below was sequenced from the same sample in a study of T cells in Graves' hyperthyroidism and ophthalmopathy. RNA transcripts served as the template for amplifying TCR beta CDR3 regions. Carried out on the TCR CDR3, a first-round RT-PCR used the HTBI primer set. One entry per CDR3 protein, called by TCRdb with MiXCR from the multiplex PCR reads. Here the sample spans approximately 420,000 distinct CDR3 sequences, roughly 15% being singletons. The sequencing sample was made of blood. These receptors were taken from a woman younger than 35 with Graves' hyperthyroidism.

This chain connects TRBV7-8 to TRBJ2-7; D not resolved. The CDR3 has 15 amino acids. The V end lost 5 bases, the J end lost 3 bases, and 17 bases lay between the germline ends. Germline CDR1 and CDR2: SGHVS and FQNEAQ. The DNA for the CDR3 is TGTGCCAGCAGCGGTACCGGACGACTTCACTACGAGCAGTACTTC. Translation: CASSGTGRLHYEQYF.

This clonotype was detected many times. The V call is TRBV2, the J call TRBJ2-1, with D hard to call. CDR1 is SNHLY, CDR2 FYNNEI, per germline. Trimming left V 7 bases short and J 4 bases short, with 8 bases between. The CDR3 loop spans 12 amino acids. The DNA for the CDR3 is TGTGCCAGCATTGGCAGGTACAATGAGCAGTTCTTC. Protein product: CASIGRYNEQFF.

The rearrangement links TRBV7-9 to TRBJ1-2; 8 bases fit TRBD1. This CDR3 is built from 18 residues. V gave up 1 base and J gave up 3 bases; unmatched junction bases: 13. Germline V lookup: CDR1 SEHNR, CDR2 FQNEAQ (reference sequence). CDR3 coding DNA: TGTGCCAGCAGCTTAGGGGGGGCGGACAGGGATACATACTATGGCTACACCTTC. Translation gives CASSLGGADRDTYYGYTF. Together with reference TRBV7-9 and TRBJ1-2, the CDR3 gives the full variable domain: DTGVSQNPRHKITKRGQNVTFRCDPISEHNRLYWYRQTLGQGPEFLTYFQNEAQLEKSRLLSDRFSAERPKGSFSTLEIQRTEQGDSAMYLCASSLGGADRDTYYGYTFGSGTRLTVV.

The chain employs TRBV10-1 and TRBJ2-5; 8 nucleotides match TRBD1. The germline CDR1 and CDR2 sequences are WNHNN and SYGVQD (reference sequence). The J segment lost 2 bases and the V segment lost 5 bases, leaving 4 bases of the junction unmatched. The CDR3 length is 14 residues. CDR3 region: CASSKDRGQETQYF. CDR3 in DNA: TGCGCCAGCAGTAAAGACAGGGGACAAGAGACCCAGTACTTC.

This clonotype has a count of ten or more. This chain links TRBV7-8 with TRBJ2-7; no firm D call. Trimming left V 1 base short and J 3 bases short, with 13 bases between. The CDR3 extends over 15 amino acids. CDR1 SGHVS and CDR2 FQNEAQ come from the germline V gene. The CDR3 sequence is CASSLEQRLGYEQYF. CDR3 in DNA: TGTGCCAGCAGCTTAGAACAGCGTCTCGGCTACGAGCAGTACTTC.

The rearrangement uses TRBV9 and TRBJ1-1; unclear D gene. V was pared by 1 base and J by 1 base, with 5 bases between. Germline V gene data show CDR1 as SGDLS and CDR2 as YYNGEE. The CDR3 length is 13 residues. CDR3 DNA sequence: TGTGCCAGCAGCGTATGGGAGAACACTGAAGCTTTCTTT. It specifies CASSVWENTEAFF.

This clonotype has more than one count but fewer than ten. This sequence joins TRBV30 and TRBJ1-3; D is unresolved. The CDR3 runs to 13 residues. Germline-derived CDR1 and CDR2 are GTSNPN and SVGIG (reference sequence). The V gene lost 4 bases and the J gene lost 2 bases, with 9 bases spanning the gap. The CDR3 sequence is CAWTAAAGNTIYF. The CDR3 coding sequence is TGTGCCTGGACCGCAGCGGCTGGAAACACCATATATTTT.

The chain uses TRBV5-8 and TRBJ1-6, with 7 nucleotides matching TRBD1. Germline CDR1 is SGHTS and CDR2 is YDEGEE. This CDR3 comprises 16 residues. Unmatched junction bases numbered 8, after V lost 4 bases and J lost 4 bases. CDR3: CASSPTGDYYNSPLHF. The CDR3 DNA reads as TGTGCCAGCAGCCCAACAGGGGACTATTATAATTCACCCCTCCACTTT.

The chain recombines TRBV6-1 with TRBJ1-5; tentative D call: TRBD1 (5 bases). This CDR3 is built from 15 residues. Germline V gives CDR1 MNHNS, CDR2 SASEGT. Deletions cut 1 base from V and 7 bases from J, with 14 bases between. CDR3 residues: CASSEEGGVGQPQHF. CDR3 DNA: TGTGCCAGCAGTGAAGAGGGAGGGGTGGGCCAGCCCCAGCATTTT.

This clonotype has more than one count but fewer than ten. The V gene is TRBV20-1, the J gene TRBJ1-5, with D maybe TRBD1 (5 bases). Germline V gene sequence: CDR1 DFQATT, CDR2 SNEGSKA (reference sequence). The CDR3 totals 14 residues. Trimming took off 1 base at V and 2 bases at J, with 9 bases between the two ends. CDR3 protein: CSARVRGGNQPQHF. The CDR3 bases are TGCAGTGCTAGAGTGAGAGGGGGCAATCAGCCCCAGCATTTT.

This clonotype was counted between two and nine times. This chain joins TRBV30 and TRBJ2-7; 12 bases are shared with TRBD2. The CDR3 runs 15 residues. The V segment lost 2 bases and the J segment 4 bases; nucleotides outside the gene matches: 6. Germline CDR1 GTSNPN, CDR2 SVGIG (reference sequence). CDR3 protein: CAWSPPTSGRYEQYF. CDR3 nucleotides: TGTGCCTGGAGTCCGCCGACTAGCGGGAGATACGAGCAGTACTTC.

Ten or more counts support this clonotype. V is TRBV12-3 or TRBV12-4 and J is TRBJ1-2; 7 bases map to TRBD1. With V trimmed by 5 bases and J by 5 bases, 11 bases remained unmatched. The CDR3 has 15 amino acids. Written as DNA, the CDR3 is TGTGCCAGCAGTCCTAGACAGGGTGGTATATATGGCTACACCTTC. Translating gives CASSPRQGGIYGYTF.

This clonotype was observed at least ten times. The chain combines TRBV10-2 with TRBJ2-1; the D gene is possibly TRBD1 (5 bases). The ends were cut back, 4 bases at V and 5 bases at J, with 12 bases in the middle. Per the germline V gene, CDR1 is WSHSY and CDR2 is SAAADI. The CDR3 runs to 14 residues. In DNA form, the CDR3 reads TGCGCCAGCAGTGCAGGGCCGGTAAACAATGAGCAGTTCTTC. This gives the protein CASSAGPVNNEQFF.

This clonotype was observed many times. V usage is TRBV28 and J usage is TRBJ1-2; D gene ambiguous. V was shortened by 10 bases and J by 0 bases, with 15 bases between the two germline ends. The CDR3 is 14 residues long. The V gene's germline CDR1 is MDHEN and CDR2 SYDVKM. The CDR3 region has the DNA TGTGCCACAGGCCGCGGGTTAGCTAACTATGGCTACACCTTC. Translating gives CATGRGLANYGYTF.

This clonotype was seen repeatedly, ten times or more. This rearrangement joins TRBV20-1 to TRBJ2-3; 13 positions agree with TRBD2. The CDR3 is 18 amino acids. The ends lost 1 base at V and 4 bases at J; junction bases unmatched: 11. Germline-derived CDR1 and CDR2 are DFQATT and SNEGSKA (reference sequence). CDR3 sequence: CSARAGGRTSGSPDTQYF. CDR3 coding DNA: TGCAGTGCTAGAGCGGGGGGGCGGACTAGCGGGAGTCCAGATACGCAGTATTTT.

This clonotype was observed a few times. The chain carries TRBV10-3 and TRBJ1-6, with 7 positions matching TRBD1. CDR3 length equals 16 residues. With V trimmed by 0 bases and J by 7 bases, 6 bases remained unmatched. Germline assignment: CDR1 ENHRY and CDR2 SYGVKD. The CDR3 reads CAISESGRGKNSPLHF. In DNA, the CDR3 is TGTGCCATCAGTGAGTCTGGCAGGGGGAAGAATTCACCCCTCCACTTT.

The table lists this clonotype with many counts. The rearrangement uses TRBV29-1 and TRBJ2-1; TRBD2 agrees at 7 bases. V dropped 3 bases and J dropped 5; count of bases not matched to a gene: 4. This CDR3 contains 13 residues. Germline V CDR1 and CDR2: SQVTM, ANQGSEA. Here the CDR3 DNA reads TGCAGCGTTGATCCTAGCGGAAACAATGAGCAGTTCTTC. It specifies CSVDPSGNNEQFF.

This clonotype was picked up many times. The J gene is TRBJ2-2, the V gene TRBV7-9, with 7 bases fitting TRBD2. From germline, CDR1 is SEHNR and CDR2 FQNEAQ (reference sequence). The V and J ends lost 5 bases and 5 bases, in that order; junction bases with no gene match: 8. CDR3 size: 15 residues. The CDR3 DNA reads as TGTGCCAGCAGCAATCTAGCGGAGATAACCGGGGAGCTGTTTTTT. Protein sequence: CASSNLAEITGELFF.